One sample yielded the 4 T cell receptor beta chains listed below, sequenced in a study of CD8+ T cells in alopecia areata listed by TCRdb under 2018. The library was built by means of the immunoSEQ multiplex PCR assay. To provide template for TCR sequencing, every sample had RNA extracted and reverse transcribed into cDNA. As stored in TCRdb, this immuneACCESS dataset retains in-frame rearrangements with V and J assigned. A fraction of the clones does not appear; measured against another copy, unresolved V genes explain less than half of the discrepancy, and the remainder lacks a known reason. This sample is represented by over 150,000 clones; about 61% of them were singletons. Clones ranked in the top ten supply 4.5% to 6% of the sample. Sequencing used CD8+ T cells sorted from blood. These receptors were taken from a human donor in good health.

V usage is TRBV11-2 and J usage is TRBJ2-1; TRBD2 might be the D (5 bases). Germline CDR1 and CDR2: SGHAT and FQNNGV. This CDR3 is built from 15 residues. V was trimmed by 5 bases and J by 4 bases, leaving 15 bases between them. The CDR3 sequence is CASSPDGIVYNEQFF. As DNA, the CDR3 is TGTGCCAGCAGCCCAGACGGGATAGTTTACAATGAGCAGTTCTTC.

The chain is built from TRBV7-9 and TRBJ1-5; D gene uncertain. CDR1 is SEHNR, CDR2 FQNEAQ, per germline (reference sequence). The length of the CDR3 is 14 residues. The ends were cut back, 0 bases at V and 3 bases at J, with 6 bases in the middle. CDR3 in DNA: TGTGCCAGCAGCTTAGCAGGAGTCAATCAGCCCCAGCATTTT. Protein sequence: CASSLAGVNQPQHF.

The CDR3 spells CASSPKPGQRAFYEQYF. CDR3 nucleotide sequence: TGCGCCAGCAGCCCGAAACCAGGACAGAGAGCCTTCTACGAGCAGTACTTC. J is TRBJ2-7 and V is TRBV4-1; weak D call: TRBD1 (6 bases). V was trimmed by 4 bases and J by 3 bases, leaving 22 bases between them. In germline, CDR1 is MGHRA, CDR2 YSYEKL. This CDR3 comprises 17 residues.

This clone was picked up one time. This chain joins TRBV15 and TRBJ2-5; the match to TRBD2 covers 9 bases. Trimming removed 5 bases from V and 4 bases from J; junction bases left unmatched: 11. The CDR3 runs to 16 residues. Per germline, CDR1 LNHNV and CDR2 YYDKDF (reference sequence). CDR3 in amino acids: CATSGRTSEGIETQYF. CDR3 DNA sequence: TGTGCCACCAGCGGAAGGACTAGCGAGGGGATAGAGACCCAGTACTTC.